This record covers a single T cell receptor (beta chain). The antigen this receptor binds is unknown. No base-level quality is on record; no much larger clone is a single base apart. This entry is derived from a study of cytomegalovirus exposure and HLA in healthy donors (dated by TCRdb to about 2017). At the level of the whole study: According to an earlier analysis of several hundred of the donors, about 190 million T cells yielded 90 million to 140 million unique TCR beta sequences and 250 to 350 Gb of sequence data. The T cell repertoires of some 700 subjects were profiled by immunosequencing and related to cytomegalovirus serostatus. The study was designed to test whether signatures of past pathogen exposure could be identified by cataloging public T cell receptors. On average, over 200,000 unique TCR beta nucleotide sequences were sequenced per donor among some 430 genotyped donors of the cohort, with 15% to 20% of those sequences being non-productive. The number of typed donors differed by locus: about 620-640 for A, B, C, DRB1 and DQB1; approximately 520 for DQA1; 606 for DPA1; and around 470 for DPB1. In a later genetic analysis, genome-wide SNP genotypes for 398 of the 666 donors were used, and that subset was treated as a discovery cohort. An early release that covered 640 HLA-typed donors contained approximately 300 gigabases of sequencing data and tens of millions of unique TCR sequences. An earlier analysis of 587 of the donors used high-throughput TCR beta sequencing to judge whether each TCR beta V gene segment behaved as functional or pseudogenic. Donor age, sex, ethnicity and CMV serostatus were compiled together with the repertoire data. The study combined high-throughput TCR immunosequencing, statistical association of individual TCRs with disease status, and machine learning to predict cytomegalovirus infection status. Roughly five DR-DQ haplotypes were treated as single units for association and clustering because of strong linkage in the cohort. To study patterns of TCR occurrence, a later analysis re-analyzed previously published TCR beta repertoires from more than 550 donors and added high-resolution HLA genotyping. Rather than using new phenotypic data, the later analysis identified candidate immune exposures from TCR beta sequences and from how often those sequences occurred across donors. All discovery cohort repertoires had been generated on a single sequencing platform. Along with the approximately 620-subject first cohort, a separate validation cohort of over 90 different subjects was used. Of the roughly 400 genotyped donors, approximately 83% fell in the genetic ancestry cluster associated with self-reported Caucasian donors. Class I and class II HLA loci were covered by the typing at four-digit resolution.

In total, fewer than 750 healthy bone marrow donors made up the cohort. All cohort members were sampled while nominally healthy, although unrecorded immune exposures were likely present. The donor was CMV seronegative and was included in the group of a few hundred seronegative cohort members. A peripheral blood sample was provided by each donor, and peripheral blood mononuclear cells were used for TCR beta sequencing. The Qiagen DNeasy Blood Extraction Kit was used to extract genomic DNA from the blood cell samples. General study outcomes and caveats: Cytomegalovirus status was reported to be diagnosed by the classifier with high specificity and sensitivity in both the original and validation cohorts. The sequencing pipeline was judged likely to have produced a cluster of highly shared sequence variants as a technical artifact. A later analysis reported that several top co-occurrence clusters appeared linked to parvovirus B19, influenza, CMV and Epstein-Barr virus. According to a later analysis, TCR association rates differed among HLA loci, with DRB1 alleles showing the most associated TCRs and HLA-C alleles showing the fewest. The earlier analysis of approximately 590 of the donors excluded some 15 rarely observed V segments, including chromosome 9 orphons, because counts were too low. Only TCR beta chains were sequenced in this cohort, and the absence of alpha or paired-chain data limited detectable features. According to the authors, the approach could potentially be generalized to other disease states and immunological phenotypes. In a later analysis, most CMV-associated TCR beta chains were found to appear HLA-restricted, with HLA associations seemingly driven largely by CMV exposure. Assigning TCR associations to individual alleles was difficult when HLA alleles, especially DR and DQ, strongly co-occurred. Immune exposure information for the cohort was limited to CMV serostatus. Because some donors lacked HLA typing at each locus, the association tests relied only on the typed subset. A further reported finding was that TCR beta sequences accurately predicted the HLA-A and HLA-B alleles for most subjects in the first cohort. Sequencing depth was assumed to be roughly uniform across donors in the presence/absence analyses, though that assumption may not hold. Compared with the 666-donor mean, donors in an Asian-associated ancestry cluster had fewer N-insertions in productive TCRs, according to a later genetic analysis. A later analysis associated 16,951 TCR beta sequences with specific HLA alleles at a false discovery rate of 0.05. While some public TCRs were present in many individuals, most TCR sequences turned up only very rarely across donors. Three of the identified cytomegalovirus-associated TCR beta chains were confirmed in vitro to be specific for cytomegalovirus antigens. An earlier analysis of 587 of the donors showed that most TCR beta V segments appeared in productive rearrangements either about 87% or about 30% of the time, which broadly matched IMGT annotations. Correlated functional status among segregating V segments might reflect linkage disequilibrium, but an unknown experimental factor could not be ruled out. Compared with equally common non-associated chains, HLA-associated TCR beta chains in a later analysis were more clonally expanded and had lower generation probabilities. A total of 150 or so TCR beta chains were listed by the study as associated with cytomegalovirus. The 87-base-pair reads could not distinguish some IMGT-functional V segments, including TRBV6-2 and TRBV6-3, so those segments were excluded. An association between a missense DCLRE1C variant and V-gene and J-gene trimming of TCR beta chains was found in a later genetic analysis and replicated in an independent cohort.

Receptors were amplified or captured by the immunoSEQ multiplex PCR assay. A mixture of 60 forward primers for TCR Vbeta segments and 13 reverse primers for TCR Jbeta segments was used in the multiplex PCR. A multiplex PCR assay on genomic DNA amplified the CDR3 region of rearranged TCR beta genes. The Illumina HiSeq System was used to sequence the amplified TCR beta libraries as 87-base-pair reads. The published analysis was carried out like this. Across the 670 or so repertoires, a later analysis counted 60 million to 90 million unique TCR beta chains, 9 million to 14 million of which were shared by at least two donors. Raw reads were error-corrected and collapsed into unique sequences with a nearest-neighbor algorithm that merged closely related sequences to remove PCR and sequencing errors. Alignment of CDR3 sequences to IMGT reference sequences was used to assign V, D and J gene segments. For a sequence to be retained, a match of at least six nucleotides was required to both a V gene segment and a J gene segment. Rearrangements were classified as productive when the CDR3 lacked stop codons and remained in frame with V and J, and all other rearrangements were classified as non-productive. Following IMGT convention, CDR3 was defined as the stretch from the second conserved V-encoded cysteine to the conserved J-encoded phenylalanine. Sequences without an unambiguous match to a single V gene segment were excluded from the earlier analysis of 450 to 750 of the donors. An earlier analysis of several hundred of the donors classified V segments as functional when productive rearrangements were above 56.7% and as segregating when the standard deviation between donors was above 5%. A statistical classification framework was built for diagnosing cytomegalovirus status from the catalog of TCR beta chain sequences. V and J gene assignment, in a later analysis, came from comparing TCR nucleotide sequences with IMGT/GENE-DB human TR gene sequences. The TCRdist pipeline was used in a later analysis to assign CDR3 sequences and most-parsimonious VDJ recombination scenarios. A later analysis defined each TCR beta chain by its CDR3 amino acid sequence plus V-gene family, and excluded reads lacking a unique V-gene family. A later analysis removed 592 highly shared, low-generation-probability nucleotide sequences to deal with suspected cross-contamination and a sequencing artifact. For each public chain, a later analysis derived a clonal expansion index from normalized ranks of inferred template counts within each repertoire. A later analysis computed generation probabilities with a VDJ recombination model fitted to out-of-frame rearrangements, and checked the results against IGoR. A later analysis scored TCR-TCR, TCR-HLA and TCR-CMV co-occurrence with hypergeometric tests, applying a repertoire-size bias correction to TCR pairs. A later analysis estimated false discovery rates by permuting HLA or CMV assignments 20 times. A later analysis grouped co-occurring TCRs with DBSCAN, adding TCRdist sequence similarity when clustering within HLA-allele-positive subsets. Co-occurrence clustering excluded repertoires with fewer than 30,000 or more than 120,000 public chains, plus five with anomalous nucleotide sharing. In its TCRdb copy, this immuneACCESS table keeps in-frame sequences only and misses some clones. Where compared with another copy, unresolved V genes explain less than half of these, and the others have no known cause. V and J calls and clone size are those listed in that table; D and trimming were worked out from the DNA. Across this sample there are about 220,000 clones, with about three quarters seen only once. Jointly, the top ten make up approximately 1.8% of the sample.

The CDR3, from cysteine to phenylalanine, totals 15 residues. The entry retains the CDR3 DNA only, 45 bases that are in frame from base 1. The germline V gene supplies CDR1 MRHNA and CDR2 SNTAGT. Trimming takes 9 bases off V and 4 bases off J; junction bases not matched to a gene: 9. The chain is made from TRBV6-4 and TRBJ2-5, and 12 junction bases match TRBD1. This receptor was identified in a male donor in good health and CMV-seronegative. Sequenced sample: PBMCs. CDR3 sequence: CASMGTGGFGETQYF. The DNA reads TGTGCCAGTATGGGGACAGGGGGCTTCGGAGAGACCCAGTACTTC.